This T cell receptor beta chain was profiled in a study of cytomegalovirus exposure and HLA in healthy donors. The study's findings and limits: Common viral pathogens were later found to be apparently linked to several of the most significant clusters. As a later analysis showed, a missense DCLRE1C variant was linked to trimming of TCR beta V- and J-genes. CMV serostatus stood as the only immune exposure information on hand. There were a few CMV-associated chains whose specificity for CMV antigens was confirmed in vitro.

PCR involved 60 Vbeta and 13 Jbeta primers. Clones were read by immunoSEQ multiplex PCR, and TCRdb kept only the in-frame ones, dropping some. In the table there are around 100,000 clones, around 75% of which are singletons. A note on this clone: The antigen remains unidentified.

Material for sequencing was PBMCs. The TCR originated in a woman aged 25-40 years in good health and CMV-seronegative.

In nucleotides, the CDR3 is TGTGCCAGCACCACCATCTTGGAGGCCACTGAAGCTTTCTTT. Translation gives CASTTILEATEAFF. This chain joins TRBV6-1 and TRBJ1-1; D is undetermined. There are 14 residues in the CDR3. Germline V gives CDR1 MNHNS, CDR2 SASEGT. V gave up 7 bases and J gave up 4 bases, with 16 bases separating them.